This is a list of T cell receptor beta chains from one sample in a study of blood T cell repertoires in COVID-19. The assay was immunoSEQ multiplex PCR, and TCRdb's table has in-frame clones only and misses some. Among 360,000 or so clones listed, roughly 90% were seen once. Material: peripheral blood. The receptor source for this set is a man younger than 35 with active or convalescent COVID-19. Both conserved end residues are part of each CDR3. Fields, in order: clone size, D gene, J gene, V gene, CDR3 length, CDR3 protein, CDR3 DNA. A D gene is named only where the DNA matches it firmly. Not every row has a clone size; where given, it reads once, few, many or a size class.

>-|TRBD1|TRBJ1-1|TRBV28|13
CASSPGGRTEAFF
TGTGCCAGCAGCCCAGGGGGGCGCACTGAAGCTTTCTTT
>-|TRBD2|TRBJ2-7|TRBV7-3|17
CASSFTGTSGRLGEQYF
TGTGCCAGCAGCTTCACCGGGACTAGCGGGAGGTTGGGGGAGCAGTACTTC
>-|-|TRBJ1-1|TRBV7-8|13
CAGAGGAGAEAFF
TGTGCCGGAGCCGGGGGGGCTGGGGCTGAAGCTTTCTTT
>few|-|TRBJ1-1|TRBV28|13
CASSPGLSTEAFF
TGTGCCAGCAGCCCCGGGTTGAGCACTGAAGCTTTCTTT
>-|TRBD1|TRBJ1-1|TRBV5-1|14
CASSSGQPNTEAFF
TGCGCCAGCAGCTCGGGACAGCCGAACACTGAAGCTTTCTTT
>-|TRBD2|TRBJ2-1|TRBV7-6|17
CASSLALTSGTLDEQFF
TGTGCCAGCAGCTTAGCGCTGACTAGCGGGACCCTCGATGAGCAGTTCTTC
>once|-|TRBJ2-2|TRBV12-5|17
CASGLIPQELSTGELFF
TGTGCTAGTGGTTTGATCCCACAGGAGCTTTCCACCGGGGAGCTGTTTTTT
>-|TRBD1|TRBJ2-7|TRBV7-8|15
CASSLASGGRDEQYF
TGTGCCAGCAGCTTAGCGTCAGGGGGTCGCGACGAGCAGTACTTC
>-|-|TRBJ2-7|TRBV28|11
CASDGSYEQYF
TGTGCCAGCGACGGGTCCTACGAGCAGTACTTC
>-|TRBD1|TRBJ1-2|TRBV7-3|15
CASSLTRRGRLAYTF
TGTGCCAGCAGCTTAACTAGGAGGGGGCGCTTAGCATACACCTTC
>once|TRBD2|TRBJ2-3|TRBV24-1|17
CATSDSHWREGTDTQYF
TGTGCCACCAGTGATTCCCACTGGCGGGAGGGGACAGATACGCAGTATTTT
>-|TRBD1|TRBJ1-5|TRBV25-1|15
CASSEQGAISQPQHF
TGTGCCAGCAGTGAACAGGGGGCTATAAGTCAGCCCCAGCATTTT
>once|TRBD2|TRBJ2-5|TRBV28|15
CASTPSGRAAETQYF
TGTGCCAGCACCCCTAGCGGGAGGGCCGCGGAGACCCAGTACTTC
>-|-|TRBJ1-2|TRBV12-3/TRBV12-4|12
CASSLSSYGYTF
TGTGCCAGCAGTTTATCCTCGTATGGCTACACCTTC
>-|-|TRBJ1-6|TRBV27|12
CASSRLGSPLHF
TGTGCCAGCAGCCGCCTCGGTTCACCCCTCCACTTT
>-|-|TRBJ2-5|TRBV18|16
CASSPGGSTERETQYF
TGTGCCAGCTCACCCGGGGGATCTACTGAGCGGGAGACCCAGTACTTC
>-|TRBD1|TRBJ1-5|TRBV6-5|14
CASSQRGLAQPQHF
TGTGCCAGCAGCCAAAGGGGGCTCGCTCAGCCCCAGCATTTT
>-|TRBD1|TRBJ1-2|TRBV27|16
CASSGTGNPPNYGYTF
TGTGCCAGCTCAGGGACAGGGAATCCTCCTAACTATGGCTACACCTTC
>-|TRBD2|TRBJ2-4|TRBV27|17
CASSLSWTSMVRNIQYF
TGTGCCAGCAGTTTATCATGGACTAGCATGGTTCGTAACATTCAGTACTTC
>-|TRBD2|TRBJ2-7|TRBV6-5|16
CASSSNGLAGNYEQYF
TGTGCCAGCAGTTCCAACGGACTAGCGGGGAACTACGAGCAGTACTTC
>once|TRBD1|TRBJ2-1|TRBV18|12
CASSPGQGAQFF
TGTGCCAGCTCACCCGGACAGGGAGCGCAGTTCTTC
>-|TRBD1|TRBJ1-1|TRBV7-2|13
CASSTDRVAEAFF
TGTGCCAGCAGCACAGACAGGGTGGCTGAAGCTTTCTTT